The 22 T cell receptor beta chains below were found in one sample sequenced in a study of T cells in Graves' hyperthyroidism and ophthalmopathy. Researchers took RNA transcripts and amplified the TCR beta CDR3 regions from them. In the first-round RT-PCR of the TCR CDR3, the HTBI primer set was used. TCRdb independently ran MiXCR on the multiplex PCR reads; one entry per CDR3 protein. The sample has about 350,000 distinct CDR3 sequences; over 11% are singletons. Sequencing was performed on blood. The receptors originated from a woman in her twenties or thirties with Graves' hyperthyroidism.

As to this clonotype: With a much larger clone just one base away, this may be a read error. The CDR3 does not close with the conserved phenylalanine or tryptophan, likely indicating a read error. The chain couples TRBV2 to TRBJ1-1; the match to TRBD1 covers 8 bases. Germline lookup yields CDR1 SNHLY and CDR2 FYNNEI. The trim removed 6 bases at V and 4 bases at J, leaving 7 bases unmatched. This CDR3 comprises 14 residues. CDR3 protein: CASSKTGGSTEAFL. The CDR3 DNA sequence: TGTGCCAGCAGCAAAACAGGGGGGTCCACTGAAGCTTTCCTT.

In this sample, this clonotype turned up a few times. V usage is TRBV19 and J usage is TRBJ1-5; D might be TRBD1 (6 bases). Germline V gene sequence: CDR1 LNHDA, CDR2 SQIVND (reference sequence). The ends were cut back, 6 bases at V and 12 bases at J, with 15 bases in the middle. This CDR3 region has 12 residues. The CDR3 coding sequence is TGTGCCAGTAGCGATATGGGGGACAACCAGCATTTT. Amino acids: CASSDMGDNQHF.

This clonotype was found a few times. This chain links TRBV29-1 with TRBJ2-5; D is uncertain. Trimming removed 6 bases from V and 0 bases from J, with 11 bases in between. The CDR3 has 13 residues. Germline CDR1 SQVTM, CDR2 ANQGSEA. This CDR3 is CSVLDRYQETQYF. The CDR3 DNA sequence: TGCAGCGTCTTAGACCGATACCAAGAGACCCAGTACTTC.

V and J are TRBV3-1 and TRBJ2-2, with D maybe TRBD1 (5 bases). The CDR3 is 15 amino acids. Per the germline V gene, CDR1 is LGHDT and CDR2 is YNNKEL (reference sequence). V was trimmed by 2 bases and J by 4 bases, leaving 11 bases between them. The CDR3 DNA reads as TGTGCCAGCAGCCAACGTGACAGAAGCACCGGGGAGCTGTTTTTT. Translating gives CASSQRDRSTGELFF.

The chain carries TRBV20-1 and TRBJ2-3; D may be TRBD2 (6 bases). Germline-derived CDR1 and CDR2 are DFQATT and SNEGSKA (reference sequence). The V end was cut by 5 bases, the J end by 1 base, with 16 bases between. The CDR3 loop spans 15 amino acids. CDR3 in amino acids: CSAGGLDARTDTQYF. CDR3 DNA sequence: TGCAGTGCTGGGGGACTGGATGCACGCACAGATACGCAGTATTTT.

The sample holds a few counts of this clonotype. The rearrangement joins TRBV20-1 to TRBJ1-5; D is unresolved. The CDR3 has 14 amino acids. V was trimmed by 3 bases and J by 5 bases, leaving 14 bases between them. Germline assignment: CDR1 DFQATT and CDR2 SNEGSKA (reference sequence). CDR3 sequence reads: CSARVPGGHQPQHF. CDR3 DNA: TGCAGTGCTAGGGTGCCAGGCGGTCATCAGCCCCAGCATTTT.

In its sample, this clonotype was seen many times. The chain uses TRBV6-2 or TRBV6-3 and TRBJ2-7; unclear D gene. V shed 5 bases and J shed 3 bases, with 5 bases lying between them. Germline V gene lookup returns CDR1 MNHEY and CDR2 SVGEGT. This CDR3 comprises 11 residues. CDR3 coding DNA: TGTGCCAGCAGTGTCAACTACGAGCAGTACTTC. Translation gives CASSVNYEQYF.

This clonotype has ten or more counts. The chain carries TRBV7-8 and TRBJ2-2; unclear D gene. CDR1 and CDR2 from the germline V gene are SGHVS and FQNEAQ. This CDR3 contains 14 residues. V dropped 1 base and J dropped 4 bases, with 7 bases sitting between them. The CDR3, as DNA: TGTGCCAGCAGCTTAGGTGGTGCCACCGGGGAGCTGTTTTTT. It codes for CASSLGGATGELFF. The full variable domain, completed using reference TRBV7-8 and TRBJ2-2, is GAGVSQSPRYKVAKRGQDVALRCDPISGHVSLFWYQQALGQGPEFLTYFQNEAQLDKSGLPSDRFFAERPEGSVSTLKIQRTQQEDSAVYLCASSLGGATGELFFGEGSRLTVL.

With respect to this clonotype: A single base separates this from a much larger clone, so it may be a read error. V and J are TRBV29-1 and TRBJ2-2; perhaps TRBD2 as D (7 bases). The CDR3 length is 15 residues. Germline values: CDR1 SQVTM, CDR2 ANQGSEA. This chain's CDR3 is CKGKKGGANTGELFF. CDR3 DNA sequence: TGCAAGGGAAAAAAAGGGGGGGCCAACACCGGGGAGCTGTTTTTT.

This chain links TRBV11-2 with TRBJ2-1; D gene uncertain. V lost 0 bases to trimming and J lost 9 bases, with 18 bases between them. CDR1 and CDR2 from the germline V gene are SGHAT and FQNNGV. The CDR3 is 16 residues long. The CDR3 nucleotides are TGTGCCAGCAGCTTAGATGGGCCGTTGGCGTCCGTTGAGCAGTTCTTC. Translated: CASSLDGPLASVEQFF.

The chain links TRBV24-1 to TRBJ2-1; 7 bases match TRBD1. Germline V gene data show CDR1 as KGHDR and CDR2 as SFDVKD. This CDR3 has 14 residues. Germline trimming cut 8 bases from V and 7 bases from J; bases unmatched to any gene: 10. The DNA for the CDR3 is TGTGCCACCAAAGGGGGCAGGGAAGGGAATGAGCAGTTCTTC. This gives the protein CATKGGREGNEQFF.

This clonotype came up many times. The CDR3 region has the DNA TGTGCCAGCACCCGGGACAGATACACAGATACGCAGTATTTT. This encodes CASTRDRYTDTQYF. V gene TRBV7-2 combines with J gene TRBJ2-3, with TRBD1 matching 7 bases. This CDR3 is built from 14 residues. Germline V gene data show CDR1 as SGHTA and CDR2 as FQGNSA. J was trimmed by 2 bases and V by 7 bases; bases with no gene match: 6.

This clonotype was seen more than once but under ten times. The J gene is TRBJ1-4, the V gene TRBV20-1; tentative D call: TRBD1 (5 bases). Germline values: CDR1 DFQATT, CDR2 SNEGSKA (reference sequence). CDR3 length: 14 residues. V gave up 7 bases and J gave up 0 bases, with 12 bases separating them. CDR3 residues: CSGGIDATNEKLFF. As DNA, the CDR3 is TGCAGTGGGGGGATAGACGCAACTAATGAAAAACTGTTTTTT.

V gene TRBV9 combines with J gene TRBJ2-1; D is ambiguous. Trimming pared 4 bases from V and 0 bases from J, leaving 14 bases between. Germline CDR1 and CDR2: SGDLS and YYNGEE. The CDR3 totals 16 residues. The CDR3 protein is CASSPNGMSSYNEQFF. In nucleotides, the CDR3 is TGTGCCAGCAGCCCAAACGGCATGAGCTCCTACAATGAGCAGTTCTTC. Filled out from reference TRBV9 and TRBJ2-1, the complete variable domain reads DSGVTQTPKHLITATGQRVTLRCSPRSGDLSVYWYQQSLDQGLQFLIQYYNGEERAKGNILERFSAQQFPDLHSELNLSSLELGDSALYFCASSPNGMSSYNEQFFGPGTRLTVL.

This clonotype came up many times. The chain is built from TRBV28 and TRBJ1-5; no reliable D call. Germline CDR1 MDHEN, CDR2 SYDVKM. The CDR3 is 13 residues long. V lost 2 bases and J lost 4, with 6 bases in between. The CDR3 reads CASSLAWNQPQHF. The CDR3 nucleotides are TGTGCCAGCAGTTTAGCCTGGAATCAGCCCCAGCATTTT.

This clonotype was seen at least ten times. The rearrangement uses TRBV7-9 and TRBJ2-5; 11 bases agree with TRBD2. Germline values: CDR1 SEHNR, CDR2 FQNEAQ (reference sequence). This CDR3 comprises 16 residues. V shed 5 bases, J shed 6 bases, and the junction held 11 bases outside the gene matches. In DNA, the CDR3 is TGTGCCAGCAGCGCGGGCGGTCTAGCGGGAGGCCAGACCCAGTACTTC. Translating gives CASSAGGLAGGQTQYF.

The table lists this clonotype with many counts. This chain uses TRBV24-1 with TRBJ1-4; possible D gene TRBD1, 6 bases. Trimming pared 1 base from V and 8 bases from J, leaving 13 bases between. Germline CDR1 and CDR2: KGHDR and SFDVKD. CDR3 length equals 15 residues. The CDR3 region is CATSDFTRGREKLFF. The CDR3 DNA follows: TGTGCCACCAGTGATTTCACCAGGGGTCGGGAAAAACTGTTTTTT.

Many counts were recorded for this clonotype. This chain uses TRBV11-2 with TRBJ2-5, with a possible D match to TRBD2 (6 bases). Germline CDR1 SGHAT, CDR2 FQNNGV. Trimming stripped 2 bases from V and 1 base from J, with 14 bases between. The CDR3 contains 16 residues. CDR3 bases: TGTGCCAGCAGCTTACGGGTTGGAGGGCCCCAAGAGACCCAGTACTTC. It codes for CASSLRVGGPQETQYF.

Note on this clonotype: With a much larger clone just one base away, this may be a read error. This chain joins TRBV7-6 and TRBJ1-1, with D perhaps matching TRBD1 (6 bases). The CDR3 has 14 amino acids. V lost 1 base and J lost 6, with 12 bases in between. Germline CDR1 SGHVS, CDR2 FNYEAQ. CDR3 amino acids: CASSLDGGRAEAFF. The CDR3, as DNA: TGTGCCAGCAGCTTAGACGGGGGGCGAGCTGAAGCTTTCTTT. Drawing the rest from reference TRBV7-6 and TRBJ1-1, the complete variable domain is GAGVSQSPRYKVTKRGQDVALRCDPISGHVSLYWYRQALGQGPEFLTYFNYEAQQDKSGLPNDRFSAERPEGSISTLTIQRTEQRDSAMYRCASSLDGGRAEAFFGQGTRLTVV.

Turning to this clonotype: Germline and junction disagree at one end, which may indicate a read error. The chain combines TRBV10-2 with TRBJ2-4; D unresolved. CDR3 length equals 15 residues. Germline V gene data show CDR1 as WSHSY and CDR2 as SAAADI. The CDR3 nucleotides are TGCGCCAGCAGTACACCAGGACCAACCAAAGACATTCAGTACTTC. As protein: CASSTPGPTKDIQYF.

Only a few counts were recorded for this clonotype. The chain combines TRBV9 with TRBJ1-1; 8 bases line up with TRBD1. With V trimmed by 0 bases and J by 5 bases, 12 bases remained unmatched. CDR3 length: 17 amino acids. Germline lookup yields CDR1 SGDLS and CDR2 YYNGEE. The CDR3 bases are TGTGCCAGCAGCGTAGGTTCTGCCGGGACAGGTGGGACTGAAGCTTTCTTT. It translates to CASSVGSAGTGGTEAFF.

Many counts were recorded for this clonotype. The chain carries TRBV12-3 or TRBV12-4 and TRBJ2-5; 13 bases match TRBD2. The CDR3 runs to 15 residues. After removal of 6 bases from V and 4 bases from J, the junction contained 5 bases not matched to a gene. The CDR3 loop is CASRNGLAGVETQYF. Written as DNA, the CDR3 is TGTGCCAGCAGAAACGGACTAGCGGGAGTAGAGACCCAGTACTTC.